The text below deals with one TCR beta chain. Its specificity is unknown. V lost 3 bases, J lost 5 bases, and 8 bases stayed unmatched. The CDR3 extends over 14 amino acids. The V gene's germline CDR1 is GTSNPN and CDR2 SVGIG (reference sequence). The entry originates in a study of shared clonotypes between healthy human individuals. Looking at the study overall: Sampling drew on donors who were a couple of women and a few men aged 18 to 49. Study-level findings and limits: The generation probabilities recorded for non-shared clonotypes fell below those of clonotypes shared by all four donors.

CD4+ cells yielded CD45RA+ naive and CD45RA-negative memory subsets. The deep-level immunoSEQ assay was used. Produced via immunoSEQ multiplex PCR; TCRdb's table is partial and in-frame only. The table lists 2 million to 3 million clones, approximately 94% of them singletons. The clonotype originates from a man in his late teens or twenties in good health. Some clones in this sample may be carry-over from other donors' samples. Sequences were obtained from naive CD4+ T cells from PBMCs. The subset here: CD45RA+ positively selected. The gene calls are TRBV30 and TRBJ2-5; TRBD2 matches 8 bases. CDR3 sequence: CAWRARGGRETQYF. The CDR3 DNA reads TGTGCCTGGAGAGCCCGGGGGGGGCGGGAGACCCAGTACTTC.